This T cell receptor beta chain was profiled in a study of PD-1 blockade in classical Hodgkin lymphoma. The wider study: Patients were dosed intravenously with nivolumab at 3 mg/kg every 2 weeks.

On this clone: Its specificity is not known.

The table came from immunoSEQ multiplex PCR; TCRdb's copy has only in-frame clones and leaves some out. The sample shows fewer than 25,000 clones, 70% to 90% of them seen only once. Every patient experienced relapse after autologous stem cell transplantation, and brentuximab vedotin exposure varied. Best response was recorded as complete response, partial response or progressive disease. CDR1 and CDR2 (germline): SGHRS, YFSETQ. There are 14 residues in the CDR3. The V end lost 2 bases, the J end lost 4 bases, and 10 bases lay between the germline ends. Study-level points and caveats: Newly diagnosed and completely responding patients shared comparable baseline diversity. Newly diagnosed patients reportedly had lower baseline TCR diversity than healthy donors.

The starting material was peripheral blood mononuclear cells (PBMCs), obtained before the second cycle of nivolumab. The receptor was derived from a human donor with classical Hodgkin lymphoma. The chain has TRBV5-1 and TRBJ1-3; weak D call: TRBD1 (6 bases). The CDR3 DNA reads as TGCGCCAGCAGCTTAGCAGGGGTAGGAAACACCATATATTTT. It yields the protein CASSLAGVGNTIYF. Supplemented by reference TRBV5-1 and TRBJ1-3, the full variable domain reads KAGVTQTPRYLIKTRGQQVTLSCSPISGHRSVSWYQQTPGQGLQFLFEYFSETQRNKGNFPGRFSGRQFSNSRSEMNVSTLELGDSALYLCASSLAGVGNTIYFGEGSWLTVV.